Listed below are T cell receptor beta chains from one sample, sequenced in a study of cytomegalovirus exposure and HLA in healthy donors. TCRdb's table, derived via immunoSEQ multiplex PCR, lists solely in-frame clones and lacks some. The sample table includes under 90,000 clones. Sequenced input: PBMCs. Receptors originate from a man aged 45 to 65 in good health and CMV-seropositive. Each CDR3 is given with its conserved first and last residue. Each record gives: D gene, CDR3 length, V gene, J gene, CDR3 DNA, CDR3 protein. The D gene is left open where the match is weak.

d_gene: NA; len: 14; v_gene: TRBV7-9; j_gene: TRBJ2-5; CDR3nt: TGTGCCAGCAGCTTTCGCGGTGGCCTGGAGACCCAGTACTTC; CDR3aa: CASSFRGGLETQYF
d_gene: TRBD2; len: 18; v_gene: TRBV7-9; j_gene: TRBJ2-3; CDR3nt: TGTGCCAGCAGCTCGAGTTTCAATCCTAGCGGGGACACAGATACGCAGTATTTT; CDR3aa: CASSSSFNPSGDTDTQYF
d_gene: NA; len: 11; v_gene: TRBV25-1; j_gene: TRBJ2-5; CDR3nt: TGTGCCAGCAGTCCAGGAGAGACCCAGTACTTC; CDR3aa: CASSPGETQYF
d_gene: TRBD1; len: 16; v_gene: TRBV5-6; j_gene: TRBJ1-3; CDR3nt: TGTGCCAGCAGCTTGCCCAGGGGGCATGCTGGAAACACCATATATTTT; CDR3aa: CASSLPRGHAGNTIYF
d_gene: TRBD2; len: 16; v_gene: TRBV7-2; j_gene: TRBJ2-1; CDR3nt: TGTGCCAGCAGCTCCTTCAGCGGGGGGACCTACAATGAGCAGTTCTTC; CDR3aa: CASSSFSGGTYNEQFF
d_gene: TRBD2; len: 14; v_gene: TRBV9; j_gene: TRBJ2-5; CDR3nt: TGTGCCAGCAGCGTAGAGGGGTCCGGGACTAGCACACACTTC; CDR3aa: CASSVEGSGTSTHF
d_gene: NA; len: 13; v_gene: TRBV5-1; j_gene: TRBJ2-1; CDR3nt: TGCGCCAGCAAGGGAGACGGAAACAATGAGCAGTTCTTC; CDR3aa: CASKGDGNNEQFF
d_gene: NA; len: 12; v_gene: TRBV30; j_gene: TRBJ1-2; CDR3nt: TGTGCCTCACAACAGTATAACTATGGCTACACCTTC; CDR3aa: CASQQYNYGYTF
d_gene: TRBD1; len: 14; v_gene: TRBV15; j_gene: TRBJ1-1; CDR3nt: TGTGCCACCAAGGGACAGGGTATGAACACTGAAGCTTTCTTT; CDR3aa: CATKGQGMNTEAFF
d_gene: TRBD1; len: 15; v_gene: TRBV27; j_gene: TRBJ2-7; CDR3nt: TGTGCCAGCAGTTTCGGTGGGACAGGGGCCTACGAGCAGTACTTC; CDR3aa: CASSFGGTGAYEQYF
d_gene: TRBD1; len: 11; v_gene: TRBV29-1; j_gene: TRBJ1-1; CDR3nt: TGCAGCGTTGACGCATCCAGGGGGGCTTTCTTT; CDR3aa: CSVDASRGAFF
d_gene: TRBD1; len: 15; v_gene: TRBV18; j_gene: TRBJ1-1; CDR3nt: TGTGCCAGCTCCCCTGGGGCAGGGGGGTATACTGAAGCTTTCTTT; CDR3aa: CASSPGAGGYTEAFF
d_gene: NA; len: 13; v_gene: TRBV9; j_gene: TRBJ2-5; CDR3nt: TGTGCCAGCAGCGTTAGCGTTCAAGAGACCCAGTACTTC; CDR3aa: CASSVSVQETQYF
d_gene: TRBD2; len: 14; v_gene: TRBV5-4; j_gene: TRBJ2-7; CDR3nt: TGTGCCAGCAGCCCGGGACTAGCGGGAGGGCGGAGTAACTTC; CDR3aa: CASSPGLAGGRSNF
d_gene: TRBD1; len: 14; v_gene: TRBV30; j_gene: TRBJ1-5; CDR3nt: TGTGCCTGGAGCGTGGGACAGTTCAATCAGCCCCAGCATTTT; CDR3aa: CAWSVGQFNQPQHF